The 4 T cell receptor beta chains reported below all come from one sample, sequenced in a study of blood T cell repertoires in COVID-19 (dated by TCRdb to 2020 to 2022). The protocol used for the library was the immunoSEQ multiplex PCR assay. As stored in TCRdb, this immuneACCESS dataset retains in-frame rearrangements with V and J assigned. A fraction of the clones does not appear; measured against another copy, unresolved V genes explain less than half of the discrepancy, and the remainder lacks a known reason. Across this sample there are 250,000 to 350,000 clones, with roughly 88% seen only once. 3% of the sample is taken by the ten largest. Input material: peripheral blood. The receptors shown here come from a woman in her 30s with active or convalescent COVID-19.

This sequence joins TRBV7-2 and TRBJ2-5; possible D gene TRBD1, 5 bases. V lost 5 bases, J lost 7 bases, and 17 bases lay in between. Germline CDR1 and CDR2: SGHTA and FQGNSA. The CDR3 loop spans 14 amino acids. The CDR3 nucleotides read TGTGCCAGCAGCCCCCCCCCAGGGTTCGGGACCCAGTACTTC. Translating gives CASSPPPGFGTQYF.

The chain joins TRBV6-2 or TRBV6-3 to TRBJ2-7; D is perhaps TRBD2 (5 bases). Trimming pared 4 bases from V and 3 bases from J, leaving 7 bases between. The CDR3 extends over 12 amino acids. Per the germline V gene, CDR1 is MNHEY and CDR2 is SVGEGT. CDR3 DNA: TGTGCCAGCAGTTCGGCGGGCTACGAGCAGTACTTC. Encoded protein: CASSSAGYEQYF.

The chain is built from TRBV13 and TRBJ1-2; 7 bases map to TRBD1. CDR3 size: 14 residues. Per the germline V gene, CDR1 is PRHDT and CDR2 is FYEKMQ (reference sequence). The J segment lost 4 bases and the V segment lost 1 base, leaving 3 bases of the junction unmatched. The DNA for the CDR3 is TGTGCCAGCAGCTTAGAAGGGACAGTCTATGGCTACACCTTC. Amino acids: CASSLEGTVYGYTF.

The chain links TRBV27 to TRBJ1-1, with D unresolved. Trimming removed 7 bases at V and 1 base at J, with 13 bases between. The CDR3 runs to 14 residues. Germline loops: CDR1 MNHEY, CDR2 SMNVEV (reference sequence). CDR3 loop: CASTSTGRNTEAFF. DNA for the CDR3: TGTGCCAGCACCTCGACCGGGAGGAACACTGAAGCTTTCTTT.